The source of this TCR beta chain is a study of blood T cell repertoires in COVID-19. Clones were read by immunoSEQ multiplex PCR, and TCRdb kept only the in-frame ones, dropping some. The sample has around 700,000 clones, over 80% seen once. Germline V gene lookup returns CDR1 MGHRA and CDR2 YSYEKL. The CDR3 sequence is 15 residues long. V gave up 3 bases and J gave up 4 bases, with 13 bases separating them. The source of this sequence is a woman between 18 and 30 years old with acute or convalescent COVID-19. Sequenced material: peripheral blood. The chain couples TRBV4-1 to TRBJ2-1; possibly TRBD2 for D (5 bases). The CDR3 sequence: CASSQPGVVYNEQFF. The CDR3, as DNA: TGCGCCAGCAGCCAGCCCGGGGTAGTGTACAATGAGCAGTTCTTC.